The entry below describes one TCR beta chain. The data stem from a study of pediatric ulcerative colitis. One to two pinch biopsies were taken from the rectum during colonoscopy. CDR1 and CDR2 (germline): SGHTA, FQGTGA. The CDR3 is made up of 13 amino acids. With V trimmed by 5 bases and J by 4 bases, 3 bases remained unmatched. The data were produced by immunoSEQ multiplex PCR, yet TCRdb's version contains in-frame clones alone and is incomplete. Of approximately 38,000 clones listed, 75% were seen once; the top ten hold over 8.5%. V gene TRBV7-3 combines with J gene TRBJ2-5; TRBD1 aligns across 8 bases. Source material: gut tissue. The sequence came from a boy younger than 18 with severe ulcerative colitis. In nucleotides, the CDR3 is TGTGCCAGCAGCCGAGGACAGGGAGAGACCCAGTACTTC. As protein: CASSRGQGETQYF.